This T cell receptor (beta chain) emerged from a study of blood T cell repertoires in COVID-19. Assay: immunoSEQ multiplex PCR; the TCRdb copy retains only in-frame clones and omits some. The table records 150,000 to 200,000 clones, over 70% of them present only once. V lost 2 bases, J lost 7 bases, and 7 bases stayed unmatched. From germline, CDR1 is LGHDT and CDR2 YNNKEL (reference sequence). CDR3 size: 15 residues. The table lists this clone with a count of one. The sequence came from an older woman who had recovered from COVID-19. This chain uses TRBV3-1 (or the pseudogene TRBV3-2) with TRBJ2-1; the match to TRBD2 covers 8 bases. Sequencing was done on a sample of PBMCs or T cells enriched from blood (not recorded which). In nucleotides, the CDR3 is TGTGCCAGCAGCCAATTAGGTGCTAGCGGGAATGAGCAGTTCTTC. This translates into CASSQLGASGNEQFF.